The 3 T cell receptor beta chains presented below share a single source sample, sequenced in a study of T-cell reconstitution after alpha-beta-depleted transplantation in children. Preparation of the TCRbeta library involved a method that used unique molecular identifiers. TCRdb reanalysed the PCR reads using MiXCR and keeps one entry per CDR3 protein. Of around 480,000 distinct CDR3 sequences listed, 32% are singletons. The sample consisted of PBMCs from the stem cell graft donor, taken from the stem cell graft. These receptor sequences come from a human donor who donated a stem cell graft to a child with aplastic anemia.

This sequence joins TRBV6-5 and TRBJ2-1; TRBD2 is a possible D gene (6 bases). The CDR3 runs to 14 residues. Trimming shortened V by 1 base and J by 6 bases, and 10 bases separated the two germline ends. Germline CDR1 MNHEY, CDR2 SVGAGI. This CDR3 reads CASSYYLGGNEQFF. DNA of the CDR3: TGTGCCAGCAGTTACTACCTGGGAGGCAATGAGCAGTTCTTC.

Only a few counts were recorded for this clonotype. The chain employs TRBV7-2 and TRBJ2-1; tentatively, D is TRBD2 (6 bases). Germline assignment: CDR1 SGHTA and CDR2 FQGNSA. V was cut by 3 bases and J by 6 bases, with 12 bases left in between. CDR3 size: 14 residues. Here the CDR3 DNA reads TGTGCCAGCAGCTTGGACGGGAGAGGCAATGAGCAGTTCTTC. Its protein product is CASSLDGRGNEQFF.

This clonotype was found a few times. The rearrangement uses TRBV29-1 and TRBJ2-7; TRBD1 aligns across 10 bases. V gave up 5 bases and J gave up 3 bases; unmatched junction bases: 4. The CDR3 is 13 residues long. Per germline, CDR1 SQVTM and CDR2 ANQGSEA. CDR3 amino acids: CSVRQGAGYEQYF. The CDR3 coding sequence is TGCAGCGTTAGACAGGGGGCAGGCTACGAGCAGTACTTC.